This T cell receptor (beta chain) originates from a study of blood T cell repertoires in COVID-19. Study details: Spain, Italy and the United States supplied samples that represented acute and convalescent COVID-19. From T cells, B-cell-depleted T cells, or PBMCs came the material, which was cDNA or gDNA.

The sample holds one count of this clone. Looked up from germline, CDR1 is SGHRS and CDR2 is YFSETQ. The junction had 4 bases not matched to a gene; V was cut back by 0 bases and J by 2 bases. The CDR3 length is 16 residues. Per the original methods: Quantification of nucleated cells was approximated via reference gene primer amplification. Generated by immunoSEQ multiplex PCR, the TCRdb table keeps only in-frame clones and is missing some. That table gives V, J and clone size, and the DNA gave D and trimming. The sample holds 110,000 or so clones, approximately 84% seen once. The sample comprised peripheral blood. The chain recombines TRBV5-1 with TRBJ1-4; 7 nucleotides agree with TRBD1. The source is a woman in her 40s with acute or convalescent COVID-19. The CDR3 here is CASSLDRGATNEKLFF. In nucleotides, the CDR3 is TGCGCCAGCAGCTTGGACAGGGGAGCGACTAATGAAAAACTGTTTTTT.